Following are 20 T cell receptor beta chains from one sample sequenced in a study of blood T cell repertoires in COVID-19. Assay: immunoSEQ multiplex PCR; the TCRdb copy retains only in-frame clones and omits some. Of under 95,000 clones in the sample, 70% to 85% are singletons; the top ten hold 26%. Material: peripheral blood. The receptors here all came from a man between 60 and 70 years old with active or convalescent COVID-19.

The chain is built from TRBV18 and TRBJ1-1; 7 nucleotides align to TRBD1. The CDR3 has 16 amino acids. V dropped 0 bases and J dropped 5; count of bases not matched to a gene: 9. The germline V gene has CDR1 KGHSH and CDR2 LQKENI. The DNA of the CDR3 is TGTGCCAGCTCACCACCCTCCGGGACAGTGGGAACTGAAGCTTTCTTT. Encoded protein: CASSPPSGTVGTEAFF.

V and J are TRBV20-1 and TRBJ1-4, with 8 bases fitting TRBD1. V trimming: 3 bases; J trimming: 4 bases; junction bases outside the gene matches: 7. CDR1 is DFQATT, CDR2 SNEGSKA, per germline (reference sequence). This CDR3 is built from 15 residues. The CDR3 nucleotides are TGCAGTGCTAGTCGGACAGGGCTTGGTAATGAAAAACTGTTTTTT. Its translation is CSASRTGLGNEKLFF.

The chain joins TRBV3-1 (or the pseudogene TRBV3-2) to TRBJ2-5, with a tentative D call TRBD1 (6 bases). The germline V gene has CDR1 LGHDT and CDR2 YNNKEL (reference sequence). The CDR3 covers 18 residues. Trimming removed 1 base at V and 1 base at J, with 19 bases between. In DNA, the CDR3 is TGTGCCAGCAGCCAAGGGACCTCTTTGGGGGCAACCCAAGAGACCCAGTACTTC. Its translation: CASSQGTSLGATQETQYF.

CDR3 protein: CASSSGVGVNTGELFF. Here the CDR3 DNA reads TGCGCCAGCAGCTCGGGAGTGGGGGTAAACACCGGGGAGCTGTTTTTT. The rearrangement uses TRBV5-1 and TRBJ2-2, with D perhaps matching TRBD2 (6 bases). Germline values: CDR1 SGHRS, CDR2 YFSETQ. Trimming stripped 3 bases from V and 2 bases from J, with 14 bases between. There are 16 residues in the CDR3.

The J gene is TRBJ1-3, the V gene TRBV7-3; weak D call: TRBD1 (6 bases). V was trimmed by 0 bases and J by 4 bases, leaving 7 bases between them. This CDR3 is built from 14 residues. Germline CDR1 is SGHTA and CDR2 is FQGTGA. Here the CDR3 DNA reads TGTGCCAGCAGCTTAACTGGGGGCGGAAACACCATATATTTT. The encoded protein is CASSLTGGGNTIYF.

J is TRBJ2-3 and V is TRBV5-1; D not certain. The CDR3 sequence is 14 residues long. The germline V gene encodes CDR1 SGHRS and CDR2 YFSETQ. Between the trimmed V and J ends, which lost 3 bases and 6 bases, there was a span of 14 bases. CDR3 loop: CASSSDTTEDTQYF. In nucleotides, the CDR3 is TGCGCCAGCAGCTCGGATACTACGGAGGATACGCAGTATTTT. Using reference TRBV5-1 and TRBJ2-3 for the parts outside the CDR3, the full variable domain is KAGVTQTPRYLIKTRGQQVTLSCSPISGHRSVSWYQQTPGQGLQFLFEYFSETQRNKGNFPGRFSGRQFSNSRSEMNVSTLELGDSALYLCASSSDTTEDTQYFGPGTRLTVL.

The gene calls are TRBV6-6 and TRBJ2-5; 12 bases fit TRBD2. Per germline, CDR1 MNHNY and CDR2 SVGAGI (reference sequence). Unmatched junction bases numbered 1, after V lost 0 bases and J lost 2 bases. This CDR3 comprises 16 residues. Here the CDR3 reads CASSYSTSGGQETQYF. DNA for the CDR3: TGTGCCAGCAGTTACTCGACTAGCGGGGGACAAGAGACCCAGTACTTC.

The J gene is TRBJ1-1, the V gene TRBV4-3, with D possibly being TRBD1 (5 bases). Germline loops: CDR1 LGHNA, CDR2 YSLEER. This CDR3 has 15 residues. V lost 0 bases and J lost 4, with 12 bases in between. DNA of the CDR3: TGCGCCAGCAGCCAAGATGGGCAGGGAGGCACTGAAGCTTTCTTT. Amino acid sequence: CASSQDGQGGTEAFF.

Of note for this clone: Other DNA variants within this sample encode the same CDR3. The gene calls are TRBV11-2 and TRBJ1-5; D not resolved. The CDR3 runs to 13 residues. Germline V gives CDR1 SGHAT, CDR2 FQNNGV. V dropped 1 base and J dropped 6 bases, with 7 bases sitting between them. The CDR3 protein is CASSLGVSQPQHF. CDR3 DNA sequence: TGTGCCAGCAGCTTAGGTGTGAGTCAGCCCCAGCATTTT.

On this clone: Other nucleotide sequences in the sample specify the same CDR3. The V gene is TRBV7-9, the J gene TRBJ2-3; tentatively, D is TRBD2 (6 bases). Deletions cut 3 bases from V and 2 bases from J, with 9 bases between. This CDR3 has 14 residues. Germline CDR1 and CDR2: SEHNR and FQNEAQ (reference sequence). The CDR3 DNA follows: TGTGCCAGCAGCTTGGAGGGTTCCACAGATACGCAGTATTTT. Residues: CASSLEGSTDTQYF.

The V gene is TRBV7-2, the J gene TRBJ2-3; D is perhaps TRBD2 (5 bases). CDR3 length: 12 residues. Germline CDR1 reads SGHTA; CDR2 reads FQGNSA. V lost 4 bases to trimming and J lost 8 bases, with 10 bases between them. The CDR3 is CASSSLEVTQYF. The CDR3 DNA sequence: TGTGCCAGCAGCTCACTAGAGGTTACGCAGTATTTT. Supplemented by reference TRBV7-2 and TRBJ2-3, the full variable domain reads GAGVSQSPSNKVTEKGKDVELRCDPISGHTALYWYRQSLGQGLEFLIYFQGNSAPDKSGLPSDRFSAERTGGSVSTLTIQRTQQEDSAVYLCASSSLEVTQYFGPGTRLTVL.

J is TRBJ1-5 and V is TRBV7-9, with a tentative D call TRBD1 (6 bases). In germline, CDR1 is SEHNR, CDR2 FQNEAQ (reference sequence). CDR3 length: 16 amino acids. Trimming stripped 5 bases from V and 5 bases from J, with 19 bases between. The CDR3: CASSLKQGGIDQPQHF. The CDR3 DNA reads TGTGCCAGCAGCCTGAAACAGGGAGGGATCGATCAGCCCCAGCATTTT. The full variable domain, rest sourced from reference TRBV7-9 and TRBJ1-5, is DTGVSQNPRHKITKRGQNVTFRCDPISEHNRLYWYRQTLGQGPEFLTYFQNEAQLEKSRLLSDRFSAERPKGSFSTLEIQRTEQGDSAMYLCASSLKQGGIDQPQHFGDGTRLSIL.

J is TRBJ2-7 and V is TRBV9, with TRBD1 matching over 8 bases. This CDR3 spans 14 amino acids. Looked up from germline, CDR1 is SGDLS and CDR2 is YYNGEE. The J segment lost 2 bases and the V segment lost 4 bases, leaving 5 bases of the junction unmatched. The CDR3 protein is CASSPRGRAYEQYF. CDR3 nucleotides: TGTGCCAGCAGCCCCAGGGGGCGCGCCTACGAGCAGTACTTC.

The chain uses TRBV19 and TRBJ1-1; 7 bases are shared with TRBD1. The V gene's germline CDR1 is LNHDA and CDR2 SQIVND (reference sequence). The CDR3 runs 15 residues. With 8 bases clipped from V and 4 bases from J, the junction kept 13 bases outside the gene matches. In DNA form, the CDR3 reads TGTGCCAGTGGGTCAGGGGGAAGCCGTGCCACTGAAGCTTTCTTT. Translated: CASGSGGSRATEAFF.

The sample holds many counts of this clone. In nucleotides, the CDR3 is TGCAGCGTTGAAAGCCACCTTGGAAACACCATATATTTT. Encoded protein: CSVESHLGNTIYF. This chain uses TRBV29-1 with TRBJ1-3; D call uncertain. Germline CDR1 and CDR2: SQVTM and ANQGSEA. Deletions cut 2 bases from V and 3 bases from J, with 8 bases between. The CDR3 covers 13 residues.

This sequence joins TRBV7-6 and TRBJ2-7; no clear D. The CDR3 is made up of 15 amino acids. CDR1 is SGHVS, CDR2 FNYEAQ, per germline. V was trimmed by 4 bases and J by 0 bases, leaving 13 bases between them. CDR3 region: CASSSSGASSYEQYF. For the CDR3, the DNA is TGTGCCAGCAGCTCCTCTGGTGCGAGCTCCTACGAGCAGTACTTC. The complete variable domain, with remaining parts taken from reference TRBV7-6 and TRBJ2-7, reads GAGVSQSPRYKVTKRGQDVALRCDPISGHVSLYWYRQALGQGPEFLTYFNYEAQQDKSGLPNDRFSAERPEGSISTLTIQRTEQRDSAMYRCASSSSGASSYEQYFGPGTRLTVT.

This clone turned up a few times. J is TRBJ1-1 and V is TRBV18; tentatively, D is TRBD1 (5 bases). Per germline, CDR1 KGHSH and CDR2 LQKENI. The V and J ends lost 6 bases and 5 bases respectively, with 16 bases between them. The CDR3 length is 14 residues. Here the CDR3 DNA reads TGTGCCAGCTCTCCCGACAGCGGGGGGACTGAAGCTTTCTTT. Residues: CASSPDSGGTEAFF.

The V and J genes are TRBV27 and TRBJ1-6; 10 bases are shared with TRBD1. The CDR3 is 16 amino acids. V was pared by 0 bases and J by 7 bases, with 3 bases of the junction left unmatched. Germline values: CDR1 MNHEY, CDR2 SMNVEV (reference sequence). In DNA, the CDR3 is TGTGCCAGCAGTTTATCCGGACAGGGGGAAAATTCACCCCTCCACTTT. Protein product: CASSLSGQGENSPLHF.

The CDR3 here is CASSYSISGQPQHF. In DNA, the CDR3 is TGTGCCAGCAGTTACTCGATATCGGGGCAGCCCCAGCATTTT. The chain combines TRBV6-2 or TRBV6-3 with TRBJ1-5; D unclear. Trimming cost V 0 bases and J 7 bases, with 10 bases left between them. The CDR3 has 14 amino acids. The V gene's germline CDR1 is MNHEY and CDR2 SVGEGT.

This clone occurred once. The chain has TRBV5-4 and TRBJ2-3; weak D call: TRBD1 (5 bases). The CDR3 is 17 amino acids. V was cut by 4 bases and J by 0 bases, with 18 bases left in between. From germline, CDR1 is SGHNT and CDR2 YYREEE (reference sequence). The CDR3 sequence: CASSRDVGRVSTDTQYF. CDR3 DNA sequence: TGTGCCAGCAGCCGCGATGTGGGCAGGGTAAGCACAGATACGCAGTATTTT. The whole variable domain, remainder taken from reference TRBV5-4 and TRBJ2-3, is ETGVTQSPTHLIKTRGQQVTLRCSSQSGHNTVSWYQQALGQGPQFIFQYYREEENGRGNFPPRFSGLQFPNYSSELNVNALELDDSALYLCASSRDVGRVSTDTQYFGPGTRLTVL.